Each of the 19 T cell receptor beta chains below was sequenced from the same sample in a study of blood T cell repertoires in COVID-19. Clones were read by immunoSEQ multiplex PCR, and TCRdb kept only the in-frame ones, dropping some. The table includes under 250,000 clones, approximately 83% detected once. The sample was peripheral blood. The receptors here all came from a woman aged 40-49 years with active or convalescent COVID-19.

The chain carries TRBV7-9 and TRBJ1-2; no clear D gene. V lost 1 base and J 6 bases, leaving 12 bases between the germline ends. The germline V gene has CDR1 SEHNR and CDR2 FQNEAQ (reference sequence). This CDR3 region has 14 residues. The CDR3 bases are TGTGCCAGCAGCTTAGTCGGAGGGCGACATGGCTACACCTTC. It yields the protein CASSLVGGRHGYTF.

This chain joins TRBV20-1 and TRBJ2-3; the match to TRBD1 covers 8 bases. Germline CDR1 reads DFQATT; CDR2 reads SNEGSKA (reference sequence). With V trimmed by 3 bases and J by 3 bases, 11 bases remained unmatched. This CDR3 region has 16 residues. Here the CDR3 DNA reads TGCAGTGCTAGTGTTGTGCAGGGGGCCTTTACAGATACGCAGTATTTT. The encoded protein is CSASVVQGAFTDTQYF.

The rearrangement joins TRBV6-2 or TRBV6-3 to TRBJ2-1; D is uncertain. The V end lost 4 bases, the J end lost 3 bases, and 4 bases lay between the germline ends. The CDR3 has 12 residues. Germline V gene sequence: CDR1 MNHEY, CDR2 SVGEGT. This CDR3 is CASSSNYNEQFF. For the CDR3, the DNA is TGTGCCAGCAGTTCCAACTACAATGAGCAGTTCTTC.

V is TRBV2 and J is TRBJ2-2; 7 nucleotides line up with TRBD1. The V gene end was trimmed by 8 bases and the J gene end by 1 base; junction bases not matched to a gene: 4. This CDR3 is 14 amino acids long. CDR1 SNHLY and CDR2 FYNNEI come from the germline V gene. For the CDR3, the DNA is TGTGCCAGCCAGGGACAGAGGAACACCGGGGAGCTGTTTTTT. Amino acid sequence: CASQGQRNTGELFF.

The chain couples TRBV4-2 to TRBJ2-1; TRBD2 matches 8 bases. The CDR3 consists of 15 residues. The V and J ends lost 0 bases and 7 bases, in that order; junction bases with no gene match: 5. Germline V CDR1 and CDR2: LGHNA, YNFKEQ. DNA for the CDR3: TGTGCCAGCAGCCAAGACGGGGGGGCGTGGAATGAGCAGTTCTTC. It specifies CASSQDGGAWNEQFF.

Only one count was recorded for this clone. V gene TRBV5-4 combines with J gene TRBJ1-6; D not certain. Trimming stripped 0 bases from V and 8 bases from J, with 12 bases between. The CDR3 contains 15 residues. Germline V gene sequence: CDR1 SGHNT, CDR2 YYREEE (reference sequence). CDR3 sequence: CASSLGPGADSPLHF. Written as DNA, the CDR3 is TGTGCCAGCAGCTTGGGACCGGGAGCGGATTCACCCCTCCACTTT.

The V gene is TRBV27, the J gene TRBJ1-5; no clear D. V shed 6 bases and J shed 5 bases, with 14 bases lying between them. Germline assignment: CDR1 MNHEY and CDR2 SMNVEV (reference sequence). This CDR3 has 14 residues. CDR3 region: CASRKIIGHQPQHF. The DNA of the CDR3 is TGTGCCAGCAGGAAAATTATTGGGCATCAGCCCCAGCATTTT.

V and J are TRBV18 and TRBJ2-5; TRBD2 matches 7 bases. Trimming removed 3 bases from V and 0 bases from J; junction bases left unmatched: 7. This CDR3 comprises 16 residues. Germline loops: CDR1 KGHSH, CDR2 LQKENI. The CDR3 nucleotides read TGTGCCAGCTCACCGGTGGCTAGCGGTTACCAAGAGACCCAGTACTTC. Encoded protein: CASSPVASGYQETQYF.

The chain couples TRBV7-9 to TRBJ1-2, with D tentatively TRBD1 (5 bases). Trimming took 0 bases from V and 8 from J, leaving 16 bases between them. CDR3 length equals 15 residues. Germline V gene lookup returns CDR1 SEHNR and CDR2 FQNEAQ (reference sequence). The CDR3 region is CASSLALSGGEGYTF. DNA for the CDR3: TGTGCCAGCAGCTTAGCGCTAAGCGGGGGGGAAGGCTACACCTTC.

The chain recombines TRBV7-8 with TRBJ2-7; 8 bases map to TRBD1. This CDR3 is 18 amino acids long. V dropped 4 bases and J dropped 3; count of bases not matched to a gene: 17. CDR1 and CDR2 from the germline V gene are SGHVS and FQNEAQ. DNA for the CDR3: TGTGCCAGCAGCTCCAAACTTGGGGGACAGGTAAAATTCTACGAGCAGTACTTC. Its translation: CASSSKLGGQVKFYEQYF.

The chain has TRBV7-9 and TRBJ1-4; no clear D gene. The V and J ends lost 0 bases and 5 bases respectively, with 7 bases between them. The CDR3 covers 14 residues. The V gene's germline CDR1 is SEHNR and CDR2 FQNEAQ (reference sequence). The CDR3 coding sequence is TGTGCCAGCAGCTTAGCCCCCCTGAATGAAAAACTGTTTTTT. Protein product: CASSLAPLNEKLFF. Based on the CDR3 plus reference TRBV7-9 and TRBJ1-4, the full variable domain is DTGVSQNPRHKITKRGQNVTFRCDPISEHNRLYWYRQTLGQGPEFLTYFQNEAQLEKSRLLSDRFSAERPKGSFSTLEIQRTEQGDSAMYLCASSLAPLNEKLFFGSGTQLSVL.

This chain uses TRBV9 with TRBJ2-7; D possibly corresponds to TRBD1 (5 bases). Trimming cost V 0 bases and J 6 bases, with 7 bases left between them. Germline V gene sequence: CDR1 SGDLS, CDR2 YYNGEE. The CDR3 contains 12 residues. The CDR3 here is CASSVEGSEQYF. The CDR3 DNA sequence: TGTGCCAGCAGCGTAGAGGGGTCCGAGCAGTACTTC.

The V gene is TRBV3-1 (or the pseudogene TRBV3-2), the J gene TRBJ1-2; a possible D gene is TRBD1 (5 bases). In germline, CDR1 is LGHDT, CDR2 YNNKEL (reference sequence). The V end was cut by 3 bases, the J end by 7 bases, with 18 bases between. This CDR3 is built from 15 residues. CDR3 in DNA: TGTGCCAGCAGCCATTCGACAGCTCCTAACGGTGGCTACACCTTC. Translated: CASSHSTAPNGGYTF.

This rearrangement joins TRBV18 to TRBJ1-1; D unclear. CDR3 length: 12 residues. V lost 6 bases to trimming and J lost 1 base, with 6 bases between them. CDR1 and CDR2 (germline): KGHSH, LQKENI. The CDR3 spells CASSEGNTEAFF. DNA of the CDR3: TGTGCCAGCTCTGAGGGGAACACTGAAGCTTTCTTT. The full variable domain, in which reference TRBV18 and TRBJ1-1 provide the parts outside the CDR3, is NAGVMQNPRHLVRRRGQEARLRCSPMKGHSHVYWYRQLPEEGLKFMVYLQKENIIDESGMPKERFSAEFPKEGPSILRIQQVVRGDSAAYFCASSEGNTEAFFGQGTRLTVV.

The chain has TRBV5-4 and TRBJ2-3; 8 bases line up with TRBD2. CDR3 length: 15 residues. Germline V CDR1 and CDR2: SGHNT, YYREEE (reference sequence). V trimming: 4 bases; J trimming: 3 bases; junction bases outside the gene matches: 7. The CDR3 nucleotides are TGTGCCAGCAGCCCGGGACTAGGGACAACAGATACGCAGTATTTT. Amino acid sequence: CASSPGLGTTDTQYF.

The chain couples TRBV27 to TRBJ1-2, with TRBD1 matching over 9 bases. With V trimmed by 6 bases and J by 4 bases, 18 bases remained unmatched. The CDR3 runs to 18 residues. The germline V gene has CDR1 MNHEY and CDR2 SMNVEV (reference sequence). The chain's CDR3 is CASRTPLPPGQGFYGYTF. CDR3 bases: TGTGCCAGCAGAACCCCCCTCCCCCCGGGACAGGGTTTCTATGGCTACACCTTC.

There are a few counts of this clone. The chain carries TRBV6-5 and TRBJ1-5; 11 bases map to TRBD1. The CDR3 is made up of 15 amino acids. Germline V gene lookup returns CDR1 MNHEY and CDR2 SVGAGI. The J segment lost 4 bases and the V segment lost 10 bases, leaving 9 bases of the junction unmatched. CDR3 loop: CATEGQGGFNQPQHF. The DNA for the CDR3 is TGTGCCACCGAGGGACAGGGGGGATTTAATCAGCCCCAGCATTTT.

The rearrangement joins TRBV11-3 to TRBJ1-2, with D hard to call. Germline V CDR1 and CDR2: SGHNT, YENEEA. The CDR3 spans 14 residues. The V end was cut by 0 bases, the J end by 8 bases, with 13 bases between. The DNA of the CDR3 is TGTGCCAGCAGCTTAGATGAGCTTCGCGGGGGCTACACCTTC. Translation: CASSLDELRGGYTF.

This rearrangement joins TRBV19 to TRBJ1-2, with 12 bases identical to TRBD1. The CDR3 runs 15 residues. The V gene end was trimmed by 3 bases and the J gene end by 6 bases; junction bases not matched to a gene: 5. Germline-derived CDR1 and CDR2 are LNHDA and SQIVND (reference sequence). CDR3 bases: TGTGCCAGTAGTATTGTCGGGACAGGGGGCAATGGCTACACCTTC. This sequence encodes CASSIVGTGGNGYTF.